This is a list of T cell receptor beta chains from one sample in a study of blood T cell repertoires in COVID-19. The table came from immunoSEQ multiplex PCR; TCRdb's copy has only in-frame clones and leaves some out. The sample lists about 300,000 clones, around nine tenths seen once, with 1.8% in the top ten. The source material was peripheral blood. The origin of the receptors is a woman aged 25 to 39 with COVID-19, enrolled during active disease. Each CDR3 is given with its conserved first and last residue.

CDR3aa: CASSLGQLKNTEAFF
j_gene: TRBJ1-1
v_gene: TRBV7-2

CDR3aa: CASSSTLQGMNTEAFF
j_gene: TRBJ1-1
v_gene: TRBV4-3

CDR3aa: CAIWDSPGTGELFF
j_gene: TRBJ2-2
v_gene: TRBV10-3

CDR3aa: CASSPSIQGSITEAFF
j_gene: TRBJ1-1
v_gene: TRBV18

CDR3aa: CASSLGTGGAHGYTF
j_gene: TRBJ1-2
v_gene: TRBV7-8

CDR3aa: CASSREGAGNEQFF
j_gene: TRBJ2-1
v_gene: TRBV2

CDR3aa: CASSYSGLSGNTIYF
j_gene: TRBJ1-3
v_gene: TRBV6-6

CDR3aa: CASSLGGQSNTEAFF
j_gene: TRBJ1-1
v_gene: TRBV28

CDR3aa: CASSFWAANRYEQYF
j_gene: TRBJ2-7
v_gene: TRBV5-6

CDR3aa: CASRRTGGTQYF
j_gene: TRBJ2-5
v_gene: TRBV6-5

CDR3aa: CASSPIPGQDTGELFF
j_gene: TRBJ2-2
v_gene: TRBV7-9

CDR3aa: CATSGRFNEKLFF
j_gene: TRBJ1-4
v_gene: TRBV15

CDR3aa: CASSLESGGKVDTEAFF
j_gene: TRBJ1-1
v_gene: TRBV7-9

CDR3aa: CSVAYWTADNTEAFF
j_gene: TRBJ1-1
v_gene: TRBV29-1

CDR3aa: CASSPFGGPYNEQFF
j_gene: TRBJ2-1
v_gene: TRBV9

CDR3aa: CASSLWQGGSYEQYF
j_gene: TRBJ2-7
v_gene: TRBV6-2/TRBV6-3

CDR3aa: CASSQGADDYGYTF
j_gene: TRBJ1-2
v_gene: TRBV4-3

CDR3aa: CASRGTDMNTEAFF
j_gene: TRBJ1-1
v_gene: TRBV6-5

CDR3aa: CAISVAQGTEAFF
j_gene: TRBJ1-1
v_gene: TRBV10-3

CDR3aa: CASSQSPQGNTGELFF
j_gene: TRBJ2-2
v_gene: TRBV4-1

CDR3aa: CASSRGALGKPQHF
j_gene: TRBJ1-5
v_gene: TRBV19

CDR3aa: CSASYFLDTQYF
j_gene: TRBJ2-3
v_gene: TRBV20-1

CDR3aa: CASSPRLAGTAYNEQFF
j_gene: TRBJ2-1
v_gene: TRBV19

CDR3aa: CASSPGYLYGYTF
j_gene: TRBJ1-2
v_gene: TRBV28

CDR3aa: CASSHNRDSPYEQYF
j_gene: TRBJ2-7
v_gene: TRBV6-5

CDR3aa: CASSLLPDYGYTF
j_gene: TRBJ1-2
v_gene: TRBV11-2

CDR3aa: CASRQGGDYGYTF
j_gene: TRBJ1-2
v_gene: TRBV6-5

CDR3aa: CASSLKAGGSYNSPLHF
j_gene: TRBJ1-6
v_gene: TRBV27